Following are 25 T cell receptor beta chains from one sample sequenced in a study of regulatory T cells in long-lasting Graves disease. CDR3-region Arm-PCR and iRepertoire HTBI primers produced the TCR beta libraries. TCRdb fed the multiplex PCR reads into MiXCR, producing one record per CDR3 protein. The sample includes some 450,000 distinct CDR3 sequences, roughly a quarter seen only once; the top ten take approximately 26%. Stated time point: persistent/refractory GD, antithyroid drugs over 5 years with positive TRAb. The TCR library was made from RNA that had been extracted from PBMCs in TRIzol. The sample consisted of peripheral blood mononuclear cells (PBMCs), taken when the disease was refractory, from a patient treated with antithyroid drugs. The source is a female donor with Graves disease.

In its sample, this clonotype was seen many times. CDR3 sequence (DNA): TGTGCCAGCAGTGGTAGGGGACTTCGGCGGGGCTACACCTTC. Translation gives CASSGRGLRRGYTF. The chain has TRBV2 and TRBJ1-2; the D gene is possibly TRBD1 (5 bases). Germline V lookup: CDR1 SNHLY, CDR2 FYNNEI. The CDR3 has 14 amino acids. V lost 4 bases, J lost 8 bases, and 17 bases lay in between. Together with reference TRBV2 and TRBJ1-2, the CDR3 gives the full variable domain: EPEVTQTPSHQVTQMGQEVILRCVPISNHLYFYWYRQILGQKVEFLVSFYNNEISEKSEIFDDQFSVERPDGSNFTLKIRSTKLEDSAMYFCASSGRGLRRGYTFGSGTRLTVV.

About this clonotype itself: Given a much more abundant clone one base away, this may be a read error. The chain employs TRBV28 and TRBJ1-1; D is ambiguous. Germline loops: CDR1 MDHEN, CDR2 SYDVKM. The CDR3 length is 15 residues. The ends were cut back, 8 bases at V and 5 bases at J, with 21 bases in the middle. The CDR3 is CASAHSGRAFTEAFF. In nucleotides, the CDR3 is TGTGCCAGCGCCCATTCGGGGAGGGCTTTTACTGAAGCTTTCTTT.

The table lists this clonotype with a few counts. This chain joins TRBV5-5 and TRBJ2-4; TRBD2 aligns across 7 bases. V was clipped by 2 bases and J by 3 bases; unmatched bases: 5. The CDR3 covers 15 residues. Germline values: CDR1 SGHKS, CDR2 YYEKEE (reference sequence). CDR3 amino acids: CASSFPSGDKNIQYF. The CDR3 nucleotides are TGTGCCAGCAGCTTTCCTAGCGGCGACAAAAACATTCAGTACTTC.

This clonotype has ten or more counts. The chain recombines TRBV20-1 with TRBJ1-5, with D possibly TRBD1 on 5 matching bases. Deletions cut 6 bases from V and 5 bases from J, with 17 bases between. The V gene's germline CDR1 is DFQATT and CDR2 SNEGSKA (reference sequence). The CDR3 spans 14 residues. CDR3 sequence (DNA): TGCAGTGCCAATTCTGGAGGGGATGATCAGCCCCAGCATTTT. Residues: CSANSGGDDQPQHF.

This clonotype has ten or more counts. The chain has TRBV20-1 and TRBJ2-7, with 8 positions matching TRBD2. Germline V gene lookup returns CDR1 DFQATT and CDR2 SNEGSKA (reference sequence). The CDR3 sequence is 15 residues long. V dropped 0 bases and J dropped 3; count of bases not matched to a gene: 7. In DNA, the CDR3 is TGCAGTGCTAGAGATGAAAGCGGGAGCCTCTACGAGCAGTACTTC. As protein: CSARDESGSLYEQYF.

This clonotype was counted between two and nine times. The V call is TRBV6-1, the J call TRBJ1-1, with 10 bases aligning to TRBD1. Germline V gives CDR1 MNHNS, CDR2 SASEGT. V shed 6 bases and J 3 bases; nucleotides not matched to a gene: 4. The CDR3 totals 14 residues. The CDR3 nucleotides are TGTGCCAGCAGGCGGACAGGGGGACACACTGAAGCTTTCTTT. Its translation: CASRRTGGHTEAFF.

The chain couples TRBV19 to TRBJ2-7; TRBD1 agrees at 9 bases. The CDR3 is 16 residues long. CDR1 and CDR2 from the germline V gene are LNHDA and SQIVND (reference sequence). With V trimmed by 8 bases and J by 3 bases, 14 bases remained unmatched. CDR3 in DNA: TGTGCCAGTCGAAAGTTGGGACAGGGCGAAGGCTACGAGCAGTACTTC. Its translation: CASRKLGQGEGYEQYF.

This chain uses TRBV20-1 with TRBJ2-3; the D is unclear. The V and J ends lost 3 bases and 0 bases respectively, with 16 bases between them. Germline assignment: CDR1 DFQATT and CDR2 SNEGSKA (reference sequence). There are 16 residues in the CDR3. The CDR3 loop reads CSASRRGVSSTDTQYF. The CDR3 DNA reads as TGCAGTGCTAGTAGACGTGGGGTCAGTAGCACAGATACGCAGTATTTT.

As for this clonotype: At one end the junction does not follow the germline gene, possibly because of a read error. CDR3: CASKEQGIEAQYF. Here the CDR3 DNA reads TGTGCCAGCAAAGAACAGGGTATAGAGGCCCAGTACTTC. This sequence joins TRBV12-3 or TRBV12-4 and TRBJ2-5; D might be TRBD1 (6 bases). This CDR3 spans 13 amino acids.

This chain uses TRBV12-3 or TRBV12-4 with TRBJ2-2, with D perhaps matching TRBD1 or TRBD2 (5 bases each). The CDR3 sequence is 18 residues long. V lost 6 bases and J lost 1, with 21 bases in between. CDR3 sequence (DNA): TGTGCCAGCAGCGAGGGGTGGAGTGAAGCCTTGAACACCGGGGAGCTGTTTTTT. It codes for CASSEGWSEALNTGELFF.

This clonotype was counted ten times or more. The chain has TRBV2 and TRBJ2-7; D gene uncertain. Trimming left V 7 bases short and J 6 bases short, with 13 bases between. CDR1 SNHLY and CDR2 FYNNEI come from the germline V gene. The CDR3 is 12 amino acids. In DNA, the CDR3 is TGTGCCAGCATCACGGCTAGGATCGAGCAGTACTTC. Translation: CASITARIEQYF.

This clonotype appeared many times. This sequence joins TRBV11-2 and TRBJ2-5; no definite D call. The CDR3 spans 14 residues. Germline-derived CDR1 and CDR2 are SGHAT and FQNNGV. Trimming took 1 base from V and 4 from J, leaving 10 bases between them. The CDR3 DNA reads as TGTGCCAGCAGCTTAGGTAGTCCCCCAGAGACCCAGTACTTC. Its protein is CASSLGSPPETQYF. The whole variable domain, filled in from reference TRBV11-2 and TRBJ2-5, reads EAGVAQSPRYKIIEKRQSVAFWCNPISGHATLYWYQQILGQGPKLLIQFQNNGVVDDSQLPKDRFSAERLKGVDSTLKIQPAKLEDSAVYLCASSLGSPPETQYFGPGTRLLVL.

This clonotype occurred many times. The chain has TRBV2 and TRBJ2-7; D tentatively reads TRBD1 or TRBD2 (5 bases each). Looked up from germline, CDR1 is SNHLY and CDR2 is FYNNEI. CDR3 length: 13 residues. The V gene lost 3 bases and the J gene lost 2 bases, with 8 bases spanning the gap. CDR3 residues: CASSDGAAYEQYF. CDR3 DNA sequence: TGTGCCAGCAGTGACGGGGCAGCCTACGAGCAGTACTTC.

CDR3 bases: TGTGCCTGGAGGACGACTAGGCGGAGCGGGGAGCTGTTTTTT. Encoded protein: CAWRTTRRSGELFF. The chain recombines TRBV30 with TRBJ2-2, with D possibly matching TRBD2 (6 bases). Germline values: CDR1 GTSNPN, CDR2 SVGIG (reference sequence). The CDR3 is 14 amino acids. The V end was cut by 3 bases, the J end by 7 bases, with 15 bases between.

The CDR3 protein is CASKLQGDGAEAFF. CDR3 nucleotide sequence: TGTGCCAGCAAATTACAGGGCGACGGCGCTGAAGCTTTCTTT. The chain is built from TRBV6-1 and TRBJ1-1; tentative D call: TRBD1 (6 bases). CDR1 is MNHNS, CDR2 SASEGT, per germline. This CDR3 region has 14 residues. V dropped 7 bases and J dropped 6 bases, with 18 bases sitting between them.

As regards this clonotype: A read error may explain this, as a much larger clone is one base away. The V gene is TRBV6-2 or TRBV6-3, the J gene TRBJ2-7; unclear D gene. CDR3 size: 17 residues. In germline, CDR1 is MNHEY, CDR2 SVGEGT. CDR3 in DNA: TGTGCCAGCAGTACGCGATTATCGGCAGGATCCCCTTACGAGCAGTGCTTC. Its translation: CASSTRLSAGSPYEQCF.

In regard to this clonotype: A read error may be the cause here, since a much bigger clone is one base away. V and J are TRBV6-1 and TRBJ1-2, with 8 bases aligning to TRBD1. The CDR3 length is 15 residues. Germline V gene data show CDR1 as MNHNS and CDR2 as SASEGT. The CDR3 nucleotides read TGTGCCGGCAGTCAAGGGACAGGAGCGAACTATGGCTACACCTTC. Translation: CAGSQGTGANYGYTF.

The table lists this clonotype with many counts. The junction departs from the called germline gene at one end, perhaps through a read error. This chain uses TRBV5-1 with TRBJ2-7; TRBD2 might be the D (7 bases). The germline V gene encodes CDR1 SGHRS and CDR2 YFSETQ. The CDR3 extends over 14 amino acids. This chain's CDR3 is CASSLAGGPNEQYF. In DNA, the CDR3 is TGCGCCAGCAGCTTGGCCGGGGGGCCTAACGAACAGTACTTC.

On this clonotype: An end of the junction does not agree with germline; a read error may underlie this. The CDR3 DNA is TGTGCCGGCAGCACGCCGGACCAAGAGACCCAGTACTTC. This encodes CAGSTPDQETQYF. The chain recombines TRBV13 with TRBJ2-5, with D unclear. This CDR3 has 13 residues. Germline V gene data show CDR1 as PRHDT and CDR2 as FYEKMQ (reference sequence). Drawing the rest from reference TRBV13 and TRBJ2-5, the complete variable domain is AAGVIQSPRHLIKEKRETATLKCYPIPRHDTVYWYQQGPGQDPQFLISFYEKMQSDKGSIPDRFSAQQFSDYHSELNMSSLELGDSALYFCAGSTPDQETQYFGPGTRLLVL.

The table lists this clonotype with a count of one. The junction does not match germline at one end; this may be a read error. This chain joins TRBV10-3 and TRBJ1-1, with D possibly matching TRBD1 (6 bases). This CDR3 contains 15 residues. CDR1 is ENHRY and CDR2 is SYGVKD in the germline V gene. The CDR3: CVISEPGVENTEAFF. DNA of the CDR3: TGTGTCATCAGTGAGCCAGGGGTGGAGAACACTGAAGCTTTCTTT.

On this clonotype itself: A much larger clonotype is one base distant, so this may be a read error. This CDR3 is CASSLGTLNSYEQYF. The CDR3 DNA reads as TGTGCCAGCAGTTTGGGGACCTTGAACTCCTACGAGCAGTACTTC. This rearrangement joins TRBV12-3 or TRBV12-4 to TRBJ2-4; D assignment may be TRBD1 or TRBD2 (5 bases each). Matching the DNA end better, TRBJ2-7 makes the J call doubtful. This CDR3 contains 15 residues.

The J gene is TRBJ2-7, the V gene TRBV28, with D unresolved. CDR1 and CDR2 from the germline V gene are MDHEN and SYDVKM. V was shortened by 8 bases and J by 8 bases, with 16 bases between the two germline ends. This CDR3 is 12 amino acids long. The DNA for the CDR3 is TGTGCCAGCGGTTCTTTGGGTTACAAGCAGTACTTC. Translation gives CASGSLGYKQYF. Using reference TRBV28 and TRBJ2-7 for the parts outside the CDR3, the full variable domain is DVKVTQSSRYLVKRTGEKVFLECVQDMDHENMFWYRQDPGLGLRLIYFSYDVKMKEKGDIPEGYSVSREKKERFSLILESASTNQTSMYLCASGSLGYKQYFGPGTRLTVT.

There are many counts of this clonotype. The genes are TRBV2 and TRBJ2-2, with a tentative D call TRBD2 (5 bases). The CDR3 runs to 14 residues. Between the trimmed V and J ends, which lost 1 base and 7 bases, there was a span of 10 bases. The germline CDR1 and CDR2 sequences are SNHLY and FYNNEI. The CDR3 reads CASSEEEGSGELFF. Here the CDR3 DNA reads TGTGCCAGCAGTGAAGAGGAAGGGAGCGGGGAGCTGTTTTTT.

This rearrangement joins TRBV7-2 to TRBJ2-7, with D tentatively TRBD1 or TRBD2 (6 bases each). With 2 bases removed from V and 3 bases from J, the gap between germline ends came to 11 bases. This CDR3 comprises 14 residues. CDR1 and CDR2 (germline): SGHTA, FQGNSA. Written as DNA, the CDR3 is TGTGCCAGCAGCTTATTTGGGGGGCACTACGAGCAGTACTTC. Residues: CASSLFGGHYEQYF.

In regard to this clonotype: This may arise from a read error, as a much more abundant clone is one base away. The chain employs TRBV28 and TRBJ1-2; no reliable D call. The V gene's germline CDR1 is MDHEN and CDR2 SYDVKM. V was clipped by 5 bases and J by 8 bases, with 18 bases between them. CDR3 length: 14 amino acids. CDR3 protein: CASSRTEQSGGYTF. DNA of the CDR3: TGTGCCAGCAGTCGCACAGAGCAATCGGGAGGCTACACCTTC.